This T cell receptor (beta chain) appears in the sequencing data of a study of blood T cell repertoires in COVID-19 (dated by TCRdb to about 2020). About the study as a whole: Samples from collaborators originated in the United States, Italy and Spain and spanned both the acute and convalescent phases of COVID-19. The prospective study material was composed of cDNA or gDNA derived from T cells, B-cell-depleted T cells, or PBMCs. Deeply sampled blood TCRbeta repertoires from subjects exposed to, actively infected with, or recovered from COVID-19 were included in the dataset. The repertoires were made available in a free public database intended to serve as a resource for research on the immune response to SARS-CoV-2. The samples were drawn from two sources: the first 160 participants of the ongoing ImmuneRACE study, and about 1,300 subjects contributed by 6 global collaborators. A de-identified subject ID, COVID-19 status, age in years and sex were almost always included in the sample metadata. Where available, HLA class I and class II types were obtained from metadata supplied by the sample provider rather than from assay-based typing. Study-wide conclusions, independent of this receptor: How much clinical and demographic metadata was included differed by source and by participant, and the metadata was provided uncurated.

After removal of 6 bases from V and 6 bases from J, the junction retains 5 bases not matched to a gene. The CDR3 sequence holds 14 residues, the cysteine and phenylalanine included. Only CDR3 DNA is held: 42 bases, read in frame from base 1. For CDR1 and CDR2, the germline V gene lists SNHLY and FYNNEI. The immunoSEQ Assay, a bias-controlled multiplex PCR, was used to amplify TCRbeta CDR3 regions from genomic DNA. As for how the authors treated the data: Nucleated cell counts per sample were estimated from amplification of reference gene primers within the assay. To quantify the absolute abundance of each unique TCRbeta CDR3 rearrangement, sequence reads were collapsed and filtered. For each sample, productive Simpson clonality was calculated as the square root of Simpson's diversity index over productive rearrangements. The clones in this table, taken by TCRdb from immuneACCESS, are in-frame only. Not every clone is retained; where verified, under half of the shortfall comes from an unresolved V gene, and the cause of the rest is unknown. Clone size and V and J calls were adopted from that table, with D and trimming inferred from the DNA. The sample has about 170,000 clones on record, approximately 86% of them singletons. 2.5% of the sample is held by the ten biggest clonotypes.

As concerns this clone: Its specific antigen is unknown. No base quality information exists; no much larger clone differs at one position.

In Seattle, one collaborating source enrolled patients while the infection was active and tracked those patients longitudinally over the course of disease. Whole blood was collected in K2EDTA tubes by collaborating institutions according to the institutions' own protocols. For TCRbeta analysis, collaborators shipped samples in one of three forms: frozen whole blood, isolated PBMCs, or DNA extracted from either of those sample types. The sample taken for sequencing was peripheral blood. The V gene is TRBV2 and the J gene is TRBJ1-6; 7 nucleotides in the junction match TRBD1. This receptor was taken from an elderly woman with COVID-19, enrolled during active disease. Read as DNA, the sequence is TGTGCCAGCAGCCTTGGACAGGTTAATTCACCCCTCCACTTT. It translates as CASSLGQVNSPLHF. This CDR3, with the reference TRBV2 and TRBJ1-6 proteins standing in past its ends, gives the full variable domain EPEVTQTPSHQVTQMGQEVILRCVPISNHLYFYWYRQILGQKVEFLVSFYNNEISEKSEIFDDQFSVERPDGSNFTLKIRSTKLEDSAMYFCASSLGQVNSPLHFGNGTRLTVT.